The rows below give T cell receptor beta chains drawn from one sample of a study of T cell responses to AZD1222 COVID-19 vaccine. Libraries were prepared by immunoSEQ multiplex PCR; TCRdb keeps only in-frame clonotypes and omits some of them. Here the sample spans about 140,000 clones, approximately 92% being singletons. This specimen was peripheral blood, taken 28 days after the second AZD1222 dose. The receptors were sampled from an adult who received the AZD1222 COVID-19 vaccine. Both conserved end residues are part of each CDR3. D genes are given only for firm matches. Expanded clones get a size class; other rows say once, few or many, or leave the size out.

>NA|TRBD2|TRBJ2-3|TRBV7-2
CASSSTSGSGTDTQYF
TGTGCCAGCAGCTCCACTAGCGGGAGTGGAACAGATACGCAGTATTTT
>NA|NA|TRBJ2-1|TRBV24-1
CATSDFARPNEQFF
TGTGCCACCAGTGATTTCGCCCGCCCGAATGAGCAGTTCTTC
>NA|NA|TRBJ2-5|TRBV27
CASSLGQMQETQYF
TGTGCCAGCAGTTTAGGGCAGATGCAAGAGACCCAGTACTTC
>NA|NA|TRBJ2-7|TRBV20-1
CSANRNYEQYF
TGCAGTGCTAACAGGAACTACGAGCAGTACTTC
>NA|TRBD2|TRBJ2-1|TRBV5-1
CASSLGGAGVVDEQFF
TGCGCCAGCAGCTTGGGCGGAGCGGGAGTCGTCGATGAGCAGTTCTTC
>once|NA|TRBJ2-2|TRBV24-1
CATSSPGAGGTGELFF
TGTGCCACCAGTTCCCCGGGGGCAGGGGGAACCGGGGAGCTGTTTTTT
>once|NA|TRBJ1-2|TRBV28
CASSFLSGAGYTF
TGTGCCAGCAGTTTCCTCTCAGGGGCTGGCTACACCTTC
>NA|TRBD1|TRBJ1-5|TRBV7-9
CASSPLIYRGRMKSMPQHF
TGTGCCAGCAGCCCATTAATTTACAGGGGGCGTATGAAATCAATGCCCCAGCATTTT
>once|TRBD1|TRBJ2-7|TRBV5-4
CASSADRDRGSYEQYF
TGTGCCAGCAGCGCGGACCGGGACAGGGGTTCCTACGAGCAGTACTTC
>once|NA|TRBJ1-5|TRBV4-1
CASSQDRPASQPQHF
TGCGCCAGCAGCCAAGACAGGCCGGCGAGTCAGCCCCAGCATTTT
>NA|NA|TRBJ1-2|TRBV5-4
CASSLWQGADGYTF
TGTGCCAGCAGCTTGTGGCAAGGGGCTGATGGCTACACCTTC
>once|NA|TRBJ1-2|TRBV5-1
CASSPDPTVGYTF
TGCGCCAGCAGCCCCGACCCGACAGTTGGCTACACCTTC
>NA|NA|TRBJ2-7|TRBV11-2
CASSLGTPYEQYF
TGTGCCAGCAGCTTAGGGACACCCTACGAGCAGTACTTC
>NA|TRBD1|TRBJ1-5|TRBV5-1
CASSLGGQGGQPQHF
TGCGCCAGCAGCTTGGGGGGACAGGGAGGACAGCCCCAGCATTTT
>once|TRBD1|TRBJ1-3|TRBV19
CASREGQSGNTIYF
TGTGCCAGTAGGGAGGGACAGTCTGGAAACACCATATATTTT
>NA|NA|TRBJ2-1|TRBV11-2
CASSLWVGGGPANNEQFF
TGTGCCAGCAGCTTATGGGTGGGGGGCGGACCAGCCAACAATGAGCAGTTCTTC
>NA|TRBD2|TRBJ2-1|TRBV11-2
CASSLASSGRAWFNEQFF
TGTGCCAGCAGCTTAGCCTCTAGCGGGAGGGCCTGGTTTAATGAGCAGTTCTTC
>NA|NA|TRBJ1-5|TRBV6-6
CASSSGLLGGQPQHF
TGTGCCAGCAGCTCGGGTCTTTTGGGTGGTCAGCCCCAGCATTTT
>few|NA|TRBJ2-7|TRBV30
CAWSLGRGAYEQYF
TGTGCCTGGAGTCTCGGGCGGGGTGCCTACGAGCAGTACTTC
>NA|NA|TRBJ1-4|TRBV5-5
CASSFGTTNEKLFF
TGTGCCAGCAGCTTCGGGACAACTAATGAAAAACTGTTTTTT
>NA|NA|TRBJ1-2|TRBV6-2/TRBV6-3
CASSYTNYGYTF
TGTGCCAGCAGTTACACTAACTATGGCTACACCTTC
>NA|NA|TRBJ2-1|TRBV19
CASSPGYNEQFF
TGTGCCAGTAGCCCCGGATACAATGAGCAGTTCTTC
>NA|TRBD2|TRBJ2-7|TRBV19
CASTEGGLAGGGEQYF
TGTGCCAGTACCGAAGGGGGACTAGCGGGAGGTGGGGAGCAGTACTTC
>NA|NA|TRBJ2-1|TRBV20-1
CSALGYNEQFF
TGCAGTGCTTTGGGTTACAATGAGCAGTTCTTC
>NA|NA|TRBJ2-7|TRBV29-1
CSVQGAPDYEQYF
TGCAGCGTACAGGGAGCCCCCGACTACGAGCAGTACTTC
>NA|TRBD1|TRBJ2-1|TRBV27
CASSPRQGFNEQFF
TGTGCCAGCAGTCCACGACAGGGCTTCAATGAGCAGTTCTTC
>few|TRBD1|TRBJ2-7|TRBV30
CASRDRHYEQYF
TGTGCCTCCCGGGACAGGCATTACGAGCAGTACTTC
>NA|TRBD1|TRBJ1-2|TRBV28
CASSLTGTGGRGYTF
TGTGCCAGCAGTTTGACCGGGACAGGGGGCCGGGGCTACACCTTC
>few|NA|TRBJ2-6|TRBV5-1
CASSLISTGANVLTF
TGCGCCAGCAGCTTGATTAGTACTGGGGCCAACGTCCTGACTTTC
>NA|NA|TRBJ1-1|TRBV27
CASSLFGGENTEAFF
TGTGCCAGCAGTTTATTCGGCGGGGAGAACACTGAAGCTTTCTTT
>NA|TRBD2|TRBJ2-2|TRBV13
CASSFTSGNTGELFF
TGTGCCAGCAGCTTTACTAGCGGGAACACCGGGGAGCTGTTTTTT
>NA|NA|TRBJ2-2|TRBV3-1/TRBV3-2
CASSQQTTGELFF
TGTGCCAGCAGCCAACAGACCACCGGGGAGCTGTTTTTT
>NA|NA|TRBJ1-5|TRBV7-2
CASSQRFRDEQPQHF
TGTGCCAGCAGCCAGCGCTTCAGGGATGAACAGCCCCAGCATTTT
>NA|NA|TRBJ1-2|TRBV5-6
CASSSSGANYGYTF
TGTGCCAGCAGCTCCTCTGGGGCGAACTATGGCTACACCTTC
>NA|TRBD1|TRBJ1-1|TRBV9
CASSVPKTGGEGTEAFF
TGTGCCAGCAGCGTTCCCAAAACAGGGGGCGAAGGCACTGAAGCTTTCTTT
>NA|NA|TRBJ2-7|TRBV7-9
CASSFGTFDEQYF
TGTGCCAGCAGCTTTGGGACATTCGACGAGCAGTACTTC
>NA|NA|TRBJ2-3|TRBV19
CASSMGVYTQYF
TGTGCCAGTAGTATGGGGGTTTATACGCAGTATTTT
>NA|TRBD1|TRBJ1-1|TRBV9
CASSLGQGLMGNTEAFF
TGTGCCAGCAGCCTAGGACAGGGACTCATGGGGAACACTGAAGCTTTCTTT
>NA|NA|TRBJ1-3|TRBV28
CATVTPGNTIYF
TGTGCCACCGTGACACCTGGAAACACCATATATTTT
>NA|NA|TRBJ1-6|TRBV7-8
CASSVGTPSYNSPLHF
TGTGCCAGCAGCGTCGGGACACCTAGCTATAATTCACCCCTCCACTTT
>NA|NA|TRBJ2-7|TRBV7-9
CASSLRQDYEQYF
TGTGCCAGCAGCTTACGCCAGGACTACGAGCAGTACTTC
>NA|NA|TRBJ1-1|TRBV4-3
CASSQEMSGTEAFF
TGCGCCAGCAGCCAAGAAATGTCGGGGACTGAAGCTTTCTTT
>NA|NA|TRBJ2-7|TRBV4-1
CASSQVDEPSYEQYF
TGCGCCAGCAGCCAGGTGGACGAGCCCTCCTACGAGCAGTACTTC
>once|NA|TRBJ2-3|TRBV7-2
CASSLAWGDTQYF
TGTGCCAGCAGCTTAGCATGGGGAGATACGCAGTATTTT
>few|NA|TRBJ1-1|TRBV28
CASSSSHRNTEAFF
TGTGCCAGCAGTTCCTCCCACCGGAACACTGAAGCTTTCTTT